This TCR beta chain derives from a study of T cell responses to AZD1222 COVID-19 vaccine. Clones were read by immunoSEQ multiplex PCR, and TCRdb kept only the in-frame ones, dropping some. The data contain just over 90,000 clones, roughly nine tenths of them seen just once; the ten biggest clones take up 2% to 2.5%. A remark on this clone: The target antigen is unknown.

Study-level results: The donor cohort was predominantly white British with a female majority, and clonal diversity may have been underestimated. Reportedly, nearly half of unique spike TCRs recognized epitopes outside B.1.351/B.1.1.7 mutations. Increased Spike-specific TCR breadth and depth were observed after two AZD1222 doses.

Combined were second doses at about 4 or about 12 weeks. The sequenced sample was peripheral blood, obtained 28 days after the second AZD1222 dose. This receptor was taken from an adult who received the AZD1222 COVID-19 vaccine.

The CDR3 region is CASSREKNTEAFF. The DNA for the CDR3 is TGTGCCAGCAGTAGAGAGAAGAACACTGAAGCTTTCTTT. The chain has TRBV2 and TRBJ1-1; no clear D gene. The V gene lost 5 bases and the J gene lost 1 base, with 8 bases spanning the gap. The CDR3 consists of 13 residues. CDR1 is SNHLY and CDR2 is FYNNEI in the germline V gene.